The rows below give T cell receptor beta chains drawn from one sample of a study of identical twins. From the 5' RACE reads, TCRdb called clonotypes with MiXCR, one entry per CDR3 protein. The sample has fewer than 900,000 distinct CDR3 sequences, around 21% seen once. The data were also submitted as part of a second study, on T cells expressing NK-cell markers.

The sample was PBMCs. Receptors originate from a woman under 30 in good health. Both conserved end residues are part of each CDR3. The D gene is left open where the match is weak. Rows give clone size only sometimes, using once, few, many, or a class for an expanded clone.

clone size: -
CDR3 length: 15
J gene: TRBJ2-5
V gene: TRBV20-1
D gene: TRBD2
CDR3 protein: CSAILAGGIQETQYF
CDR3 DNA: TGCAGTGCTATCTTAGCGGGAGGGATTCAAGAGACCCAGTACTTC

clone size: -
CDR3 length: 15
J gene: TRBJ2-3
V gene: TRBV27
D gene: TRBD1
CDR3 protein: CASKEVRGHTDTQYF
CDR3 DNA: TGTGCCAGCAAGGAGGTGAGGGGGCACACAGATACGCAGTATTTT

clone size: -
CDR3 length: 12
J gene: TRBJ2-5
V gene: TRBV12-3/TRBV12-4
D gene: TRBD2
CDR3 protein: CASTGGGETQYF
CDR3 DNA: TGTGCCAGCACGGGGGGAGGAGAGACCCAGTACTTC

clone size: few
CDR3 length: 14
J gene: TRBJ2-1
V gene: TRBV20-1
D gene: -
CDR3 protein: CSATTGSWIHEQFF
CDR3 DNA: TGCAGTGCTACGACAGGTTCTTGGATCCATGAGCAGTTCTTC

clone size: few
CDR3 length: 13
J gene: TRBJ2-5
V gene: TRBV20-1
D gene: TRBD2
CDR3 protein: CSAEGLAQQTQYF
CDR3 DNA: TGCAGTGCCGAAGGACTAGCGCAGCAGACCCAGTACTTC

clone size: -
CDR3 length: 11
J gene: TRBJ2-3
V gene: TRBV25-1
D gene: -
CDR3 protein: CASSTSVTQYF
CDR3 DNA: TGTGCCAGCAGTACATCCGTTACGCAGTATTTT

clone size: -
CDR3 length: 16
J gene: TRBJ2-5
V gene: TRBV15
D gene: -
CDR3 protein: CATSRDPYGGTETQYF
CDR3 DNA: TGTGCCACCAGCAGAGATCCGTATGGGGGAACGGAGACCCAGTACTTC

clone size: -
CDR3 length: 16
J gene: TRBJ2-3
V gene: TRBV10-3
D gene: TRBD2
CDR3 protein: CAISVGLAGETDTQYF
CDR3 DNA: TGTGCCATCAGTGTCGGTCTAGCGGGAGAAACAGATACGCAGTATTTT

clone size: -
CDR3 length: 15
J gene: TRBJ1-5
V gene: TRBV20-1
D gene: TRBD1
CDR3 protein: CSAREADRGNQPQHF
CDR3 DNA: TGCAGTGCTAGAGAGGCCGACAGGGGTAATCAGCCCCAGCATTTT

clone size: few
CDR3 length: 12
J gene: TRBJ1-1
V gene: TRBV29-1
D gene: -
CDR3 protein: CSVVGLSTEAFF
CDR3 DNA: TGCAGCGTTGTGGGGTTGAGCACTGAAGCTTTCTTT

clone size: -
CDR3 length: 14
J gene: TRBJ2-1
V gene: TRBV6-5
D gene: -
CDR3 protein: CASSYSISRTDRLF
CDR3 DNA: TGTGCCAGCAGTTACTCGATTTCGAGAACTGACAGGCTCTTC

clone size: -
CDR3 length: 16
J gene: TRBJ2-2
V gene: TRBV5-1
D gene: -
CDR3 protein: CASSQTIRGVTGELFF
CDR3 DNA: TGCGCCAGCAGTCAAACAATCAGGGGGGTCACCGGGGAGCTGTTTTTT

clone size: many
CDR3 length: 13
J gene: TRBJ2-1
V gene: TRBV5-4
D gene: -
CDR3 protein: CATRSDSYNEQFF
CDR3 DNA: TGTGCCACCCGGTCGGACTCCTACAATGAGCAGTTCTTC

clone size: -
CDR3 length: 14
J gene: TRBJ2-2
V gene: TRBV20-1
D gene: TRBD1
CDR3 protein: CSARNRGNTGELFF
CDR3 DNA: TGCAGTGCTAGGAACAGGGGGAACACCGGGGAGCTGTTTTTT

clone size: few
CDR3 length: 14
J gene: TRBJ2-5
V gene: TRBV5-1
D gene: -
CDR3 protein: CASNQGGLQETQYF
CDR3 DNA: TGCGCCAGCAATCAGGGGGGCCTCCAAGAGACCCAGTACTTC

clone size: -
CDR3 length: 16
J gene: TRBJ1-1
V gene: TRBV7-8
D gene: -
CDR3 protein: CASSLSVRREDTEAFF
CDR3 DNA: TGTGCCAGCAGCCTATCGGTTAGGAGGGAGGACACTGAAGCTTTCTTT

clone size: few
CDR3 length: 16
J gene: TRBJ2-5
V gene: TRBV7-9
D gene: TRBD2
CDR3 protein: CASSSIAGRMGETQYF
CDR3 DNA: TGTGCCAGCAGCTCAATAGCGGGAAGAATGGGAGAGACCCAGTACTTC

clone size: -
CDR3 length: 15
J gene: TRBJ2-7
V gene: TRBV5-5
D gene: TRBD2
CDR3 protein: CASSYLAGPTYEQYF
CDR3 DNA: TGTGCCAGCAGCTACCTAGCGGGCCCGACCTACGAGCAGTACTTC

clone size: few
CDR3 length: 14
J gene: TRBJ1-1
V gene: TRBV6-5
D gene: -
CDR3 protein: CASSYSKLWSEAFF
CDR3 DNA: TGTGCCAGCAGTTACTCGAAGTTGTGGTCTGAAGCTTTCTTT

clone size: -
CDR3 length: 14
J gene: TRBJ2-7
V gene: TRBV20-1
D gene: -
CDR3 protein: CSARRPPKGREQYF
CDR3 DNA: TGCAGTGCTCGGAGGCCCCCTAAGGGGAGGGAGCAGTACTTC

clone size: few
CDR3 length: 12
J gene: TRBJ2-5
V gene: TRBV5-6
D gene: -
CDR3 protein: CASSWGRETQYF
CDR3 DNA: TGTGCCAGCAGCTGGGGTAGAGAGACCCAGTACTTC

clone size: -
CDR3 length: 14
J gene: TRBJ2-1
V gene: TRBV6-5
D gene: TRBD2
CDR3 protein: CASLKSGGYNEQFF
CDR3 DNA: TGTGCCAGCCTCAAAAGCGGGGGGTACAATGAGCAGTTCTTC

clone size: few
CDR3 length: 15
J gene: TRBJ2-1
V gene: TRBV19
D gene: TRBD2
CDR3 protein: CASSNIQRGYNEQFF
CDR3 DNA: TGTGCCAGTAGTAACATCCAGCGGGGATACAATGAGCAGTTCTTC

clone size: -
CDR3 length: 13
J gene: TRBJ2-3
V gene: TRBV20-1
D gene: -
CDR3 protein: CSARGDHTDTQYF
CDR3 DNA: TGCAGTGCTAGGGGAGACCACACAGATACGCAGTATTTT

clone size: -
CDR3 length: 13
J gene: TRBJ2-1
V gene: TRBV7-6
D gene: -
CDR3 protein: CASSLTGVYEQFF
CDR3 DNA: TGTGCCAGCAGCCTTACGGGAGTGTATGAGCAGTTCTTC

clone size: -
CDR3 length: 10
J gene: TRBJ2-5
V gene: TRBV20-1
D gene: -
CDR3 protein: CSAHKETQYF
CDR3 DNA: TGCAGTGCCCATAAGGAGACCCAGTACTTC

clone size: -
CDR3 length: 15
J gene: TRBJ2-1
V gene: TRBV12-3/TRBV12-4
D gene: TRBD2
CDR3 protein: CASSFKRGGRDEQFF
CDR3 DNA: TGTGCCAGCAGTTTTAAGCGGGGGGGCCGTGATGAGCAGTTCTTC

clone size: -
CDR3 length: 14
J gene: TRBJ2-3
V gene: TRBV20-1
D gene: -
CDR3 protein: CSARGGSSTDTQYF
CDR3 DNA: TGCAGTGCTAGGGGCGGTAGCAGCACAGATACGCAGTATTTT

clone size: few
CDR3 length: 15
J gene: TRBJ2-1
V gene: TRBV3-1
D gene: TRBD1
CDR3 protein: CASSRREGGNNEQFF
CDR3 DNA: TGTGCCAGCAGCCGCAGGGAAGGGGGCAACAATGAGCAGTTCTTC

clone size: -
CDR3 length: 12
J gene: TRBJ1-2
V gene: TRBV20-1
D gene: -
CDR3 protein: CSAREPAYGYTF
CDR3 DNA: TGCAGTGCTAGGGAGCCAGCCTATGGCTACACCTTC

clone size: -
CDR3 length: 15
J gene: TRBJ2-1
V gene: TRBV4-2
D gene: -
CDR3 protein: CASSLETSIYNEQFF
CDR3 DNA: TGTGCCAGCAGCCTCGAGACCTCAATATACAATGAGCAGTTCTTC

clone size: many
CDR3 length: 16
J gene: TRBJ2-3
V gene: TRBV10-3
D gene: TRBD2
CDR3 protein: CAISVGVAGGPDTQYF
CDR3 DNA: TGTGCCATCAGTGTAGGAGTAGCGGGAGGGCCAGATACGCAGTATTTT

clone size: -
CDR3 length: 15
J gene: TRBJ2-4
V gene: TRBV20-1
D gene: TRBD2
CDR3 protein: CSAHPGGGAKNIQYF
CDR3 DNA: TGCAGTGCCCACCCGGGCGGGGGGGCCAAAAACATTCAGTACTTC

clone size: few
CDR3 length: 15
J gene: TRBJ2-2
V gene: TRBV7-2
D gene: TRBD2
CDR3 protein: CASSSGLAATGELFF
CDR3 DNA: TGTGCCAGCAGCTCCGGACTAGCGGCTACCGGGGAGCTGTTTTTT

clone size: -
CDR3 length: 17
J gene: TRBJ2-5
V gene: TRBV20-1
D gene: TRBD2
CDR3 protein: CSALATSGRQVGETQYF
CDR3 DNA: TGCAGTGCTCTTGCCACTAGCGGGAGACAAGTCGGAGAGACCCAGTACTTC

clone size: few
CDR3 length: 14
J gene: TRBJ1-2
V gene: TRBV9
D gene: -
CDR3 protein: CASSVGVPNYGYTF
CDR3 DNA: TGTGCCAGCAGCGTAGGGGTACCAAACTATGGCTACACCTTC

clone size: -
CDR3 length: 16
J gene: TRBJ2-1
V gene: TRBV2
D gene: TRBD1
CDR3 protein: CASRPHRGGFGNEQFF
CDR3 DNA: TGTGCCAGCAGACCCCACAGGGGTGGGTTCGGCAATGAGCAGTTCTTC

clone size: -
CDR3 length: 17
J gene: TRBJ2-1
V gene: TRBV7-9
D gene: TRBD2
CDR3 protein: CASSPRPGGVGYNEQFF
CDR3 DNA: TGTGCCAGCAGCCCAAGGCCGGGAGGGGTTGGCTACAATGAGCAGTTCTTC

clone size: -
CDR3 length: 14
J gene: TRBJ2-2
V gene: TRBV7-2
D gene: -
CDR3 protein: CASSLDRDAGELFF
CDR3 DNA: TGTGCCAGCAGCTTAGACAGGGACGCCGGGGAGCTGTTTTTT

clone size: -
CDR3 length: 12
J gene: TRBJ2-1
V gene: TRBV20-1
D gene: -
CDR3 protein: CSATPQDNEQFF
CDR3 DNA: TGCAGTGCTACCCCCCAAGACAATGAGCAGTTCTTC

clone size: -
CDR3 length: 15
J gene: TRBJ1-1
V gene: TRBV12-3/TRBV12-4
D gene: -
CDR3 protein: CASSLVQRSNTEAFF
CDR3 DNA: TGTGCCAGCAGTTTAGTCCAGCGCTCGAACACTGAAGCTTTCTTT

clone size: -
CDR3 length: 15
J gene: TRBJ2-7
V gene: TRBV7-9
D gene: TRBD1
CDR3 protein: CASSPRTGSAYEQYF
CDR3 DNA: TGTGCCAGCAGCCCCCGGACAGGGTCGGCCTACGAGCAGTACTTC

clone size: -
CDR3 length: 13
J gene: TRBJ2-2
V gene: TRBV10-2
D gene: -
CDR3 protein: CANSPSGTGELFF
CDR3 DNA: TGCGCCAACTCCCCCTCTGGGACCGGGGAGCTGTTTTTT

clone size: few
CDR3 length: 12
J gene: TRBJ1-2
V gene: TRBV12-3/TRBV12-4
D gene: -
CDR3 protein: CASSLTHKGYTF
CDR3 DNA: TGTGCCAGCAGCTTAACCCACAAGGGCTACACCTTC

clone size: -
CDR3 length: 16
J gene: TRBJ2-1
V gene: TRBV7-9
D gene: TRBD2
CDR3 protein: CASSPRAGVGYNEQFF
CDR3 DNA: TGTGCCAGCAGTCCGCGAGCGGGAGTAGGTTACAATGAGCAGTTCTTC

clone size: few
CDR3 length: 13
J gene: TRBJ2-7
V gene: TRBV7-9
D gene: -
CDR3 protein: CASSLVHRYEQYF
CDR3 DNA: TGTGCCAGCAGCTTGGTACATCGGTACGAGCAGTACTTC

clone size: few
CDR3 length: 15
J gene: TRBJ2-1
V gene: TRBV12-3/TRBV12-4
D gene: TRBD2
CDR3 protein: CASSRLGGRRNEQFF
CDR3 DNA: TGTGCCAGCAGTCGACTAGGCGGGAGACGGAATGAGCAGTTCTTC